Listed here are 29 T cell receptor beta chains from one sample, sequenced in a study of T cells in Graves' hyperthyroidism and ophthalmopathy. The source material, RNA transcripts, was used to amplify TCR beta CDR3 regions. Primed by the HTBI set, a first-round RT-PCR was run on the TCR CDR3. TCRdb reanalysed the multiplex PCR reads using MiXCR and keeps one entry per CDR3 protein. The repertoire consists of 250,000 or so distinct CDR3 sequences, with roughly 15% occurring once and the leading ten covering about 33%. The source material was blood. Receptor source: a woman in her forties or fifties with Graves' hyperthyroidism that later progressed to Graves' ophthalmopathy.

This clonotype was seen repeatedly, ten times or more. The rearrangement joins TRBV9 to TRBJ2-1; possible D gene TRBD1, 6 bases. With 0 bases removed from V and 6 bases from J, the gap between germline ends came to 25 bases. This CDR3 spans 19 amino acids. Per the germline V gene, CDR1 is SGDLS and CDR2 is YYNGEE. CDR3 nucleotides: TGTGCCAGCAGCGTAGATCCGGGGTCAGGGGTTTTGTCGGGCAATGAGCAGTTCTTC. This codes for CASSVDPGSGVLSGNEQFF.

V and J are TRBV2 and TRBJ2-5, with TRBD2 matching 9 bases. Per the germline V gene, CDR1 is SNHLY and CDR2 is FYNNEI. The CDR3 spans 15 residues. V lost 1 base, J lost 5 bases, and 5 bases stayed unmatched. This CDR3 reads CASSEVAGGGETQYF. The CDR3 DNA follows: TGTGCCAGCAGTGAAGTCGCGGGAGGGGGCGAGACCCAGTACTTC.

This clonotype showed up many times. V is TRBV7-3 and J is TRBJ2-1; TRBD2 aligns across 11 bases. The CDR3 contains 15 residues. V shed 5 bases, J shed 2 bases, and the junction held 2 bases outside the gene matches. Germline values: CDR1 SGHTA, CDR2 FQGTGA. For the CDR3, the DNA is TGTGCCAGCAGCCAGACTAGCGGGACCTACAATGAGCAGTTCTTC. The encoded protein is CASSQTSGTYNEQFF.

This clonotype appeared many times. This chain connects TRBV28 to TRBJ2-1; 9 bases are shared with TRBD2. This CDR3 has 14 amino acids. Trimming took 4 bases from V and 7 from J; bases not matched to a gene: 5. Germline CDR1 reads MDHEN; CDR2 reads SYDVKM. CDR3 coding DNA: TGTGCCAGCAGTTCTAGCGGGAAGGGGAATGAGCAGTTCTTC. Translated, it gives CASSSSGKGNEQFF.

This clonotype was detected only a few times. The chain links TRBV6-1 to TRBJ1-6; no definite D call. CDR1 is MNHNS, CDR2 SASEGT, per germline. The CDR3 loop spans 13 amino acids. V was trimmed by 5 bases and J by 9 bases, leaving 11 bases between them. The CDR3 protein is CASSYLVASPLHF. As DNA, the CDR3 is TGTGCCAGCAGTTATCTGGTAGCTTCACCCCTCCACTTT.

This clonotype was seen repeatedly, ten times or more. The rearrangement links TRBV30 to TRBJ2-5; D uncertain. Trimming removed 4 bases from V and 4 bases from J, with 13 bases in between. The CDR3 contains 13 residues. Germline CDR1 GTSNPN, CDR2 SVGIG (reference sequence). CDR3 residues: CAWNKGIGETQYF. CDR3 nucleotides: TGTGCCTGGAATAAGGGAATAGGAGAGACCCAGTACTTC.

This clonotype occurred many times. The chain recombines TRBV5-1 with TRBJ1-1; 7 bases line up with TRBD1. Germline trimming cut 3 bases from V and 5 bases from J; bases unmatched to any gene: 7. There are 14 residues in the CDR3. CDR1 and CDR2 (germline): SGHRS, YFSETQ. The CDR3 is CASSYNQQGTEAFF. DNA of the CDR3: TGCGCCAGCAGCTACAATCAACAGGGGACTGAAGCTTTCTTT.

V and J are TRBV5-1 and TRBJ1-2, with D possibly matching TRBD1 (5 bases). This CDR3 region has 14 residues. Between the trimmed V and J ends, which lost 0 bases and 4 bases, there was a span of 10 bases. The germline CDR1 and CDR2 sequences are SGHRS and YFSETQ. The CDR3 is CASSLERGGYGYTF. The CDR3 nucleotides read TGCGCCAGCAGCTTGGAGCGGGGGGGCTATGGCTACACCTTC.

This clonotype was recorded at least ten times. This chain joins TRBV24-1 and TRBJ1-2; possible D gene TRBD1, 5 bases. CDR1 KGHDR and CDR2 SFDVKD come from the germline V gene. The V gene lost 3 bases and the J gene lost 2 bases, with 6 bases spanning the gap. The CDR3 length is 13 residues. The DNA for the CDR3 is TGTGCCACCAGTGATGACAGCAACTATGGCTACACCTTC. Protein sequence: CATSDDSNYGYTF.

This clonotype was seen at least ten times. The chain combines TRBV20-1 with TRBJ2-1, with 10 bases identical to TRBD2. CDR1 and CDR2 (germline): DFQATT, SNEGSKA (reference sequence). The CDR3 loop spans 14 amino acids. V dropped 3 bases and J dropped 2; count of bases not matched to a gene: 1. CDR3 in DNA: TGCAGTGCTAGTGGACTAGCGGCCTACAATGAGCAGTTCTTC. It translates to CSASGLAAYNEQFF.

The chain carries TRBV14 and TRBJ2-7, with 12 bases matching TRBD2. After removal of 3 bases from V and 3 bases from J, the junction contained 9 bases not matched to a gene. CDR1 and CDR2 from the germline V gene are SGHDN and FVKESK. This CDR3 contains 17 residues. The CDR3 coding sequence is TGTGCCAGCAGCCACTTGTCCGGACTAGCGGGACTCTACGAGCAGTACTTC. It yields the protein CASSHLSGLAGLYEQYF.

In this sample, this clonotype turned up a few times. This sequence joins TRBV5-1 and TRBJ2-3, with 7 bases that match TRBD2. Germline loops: CDR1 SGHRS, CDR2 YFSETQ. The CDR3 sequence is 18 residues long. V gave up 0 bases and J gave up 6 bases; unmatched junction bases: 16. The CDR3 nucleotides read TGCGCCAGCAGCTTGGTGGGCCTTTTTTTGCGGGAGACGGATACGCAGTATTTT. Its translation is CASSLVGLFLRETDTQYF.

This clonotype was seen a single time. A much larger clone differs from this one at a single base, so this may be a read error. V usage is TRBV4-1 and J usage is TRBJ1-6; D is uncertain. Germline-derived CDR1 and CDR2 are MGHRA and YSYEKL. The CDR3 extends over 16 amino acids. The CDR3 region is CASSQVDLIQNSPPHF. CDR3 coding DNA: TGCGCCAGCAGCCAAGTGGATTTAATTCAGAATTCACCCCCCCACTTT.

This clonotype was recorded at least ten times. V gene TRBV7-9 combines with J gene TRBJ1-1; maybe TRBD1 (5 bases). Trimming removed 3 bases at V and 5 bases at J, with 19 bases between. The CDR3 runs 16 residues. From germline, CDR1 is SEHNR and CDR2 FQNEAQ (reference sequence). The CDR3 loop is CASSLGSGGFKTEAFF. CDR3 coding DNA: TGTGCCAGCAGCTTGGGGTCGGGGGGTTTCAAAACTGAAGCTTTCTTT. Together with reference TRBV7-9 and TRBJ1-1, the CDR3 gives the full variable domain: DTGVSQNPRHKITKRGQNVTFRCDPISEHNRLYWYRQTLGQGPEFLTYFQNEAQLEKSRLLSDRFSAERPKGSFSTLEIQRTEQGDSAMYLCASSLGSGGFKTEAFFGQGTRLTVV.

Only one count was recorded for this clonotype. V gene TRBV20-1 combines with J gene TRBJ2-1; D uncertain. The length of the CDR3 is 15 residues. Germline V gives CDR1 DFQATT, CDR2 SNEGSKA (reference sequence). V dropped 3 bases and J dropped 4 bases, with 16 bases sitting between them. CDR3 bases: TGCAGTGCTAGTAAAGGTGGCACTGCATACAATGAGCAGTTCTTC. It codes for CSASKGGTAYNEQFF.

This clonotype was seen repeatedly, ten times or more. V is TRBV20-1 and J is TRBJ2-7, with D possibly TRBD1 on 7 matching bases. The V end was cut by 4 bases, the J end by 2 bases, with 15 bases between. This CDR3 region has 14 residues. Germline CDR1 is DFQATT and CDR2 is SNEGSKA (reference sequence). CDR3 nucleotide sequence: TGCAGTGCTACCCGGAGGGGGACAGCCTACGAGCAGTACTTC. Its protein product is CSATRRGTAYEQYF.

V usage is TRBV9 and J usage is TRBJ1-6; TRBD1 might be the D (5 bases). This CDR3 comprises 14 residues. Germline CDR1 and CDR2: SGDLS and YYNGEE. Trimming cost V 4 bases and J 7 bases, with 12 bases left between them. CDR3 region: CASSLRDGNSPLHF. CDR3 DNA sequence: TGTGCCAGCAGCCTCCGGGACGGAAATTCACCCCTCCACTTT.

This clonotype was seen ten or more times. The chain uses TRBV5-6 and TRBJ2-3; 11 bases line up with TRBD2. CDR3 length equals 19 residues. Germline trimming cut 3 bases from V and 0 bases from J; bases unmatched to any gene: 12. Germline V gene lookup returns CDR1 SGHDT and CDR2 YYEEEE. The CDR3 coding sequence is TGTGCCAGCAGCTCGTTGATTAGCGGGAGGGCCGTTAGCACAGATACGCAGTATTTT. The encoded protein is CASSSLISGRAVSTDTQYF.

This clonotype appeared many times. The V and J genes are TRBV28 and TRBJ1-1; no firm D call. The CDR3 extends over 13 amino acids. Germline V lookup: CDR1 MDHEN, CDR2 SYDVKM. V dropped 2 bases and J dropped 7 bases, with 11 bases sitting between them. In DNA, the CDR3 is TGTGCCAGCAGTTTAAATCGGCGGCTTGAAGCTTTCTTT. Translating it yields CASSLNRRLEAFF.

This clonotype was seen at least ten times. V usage is TRBV18 and J usage is TRBJ1-5, with TRBD1 as a possible D gene (6 bases). CDR1 is KGHSH, CDR2 LQKENI, per germline. CDR3 length: 15 amino acids. The ends were cut back, 3 bases at V and 1 base at J, with 10 bases in the middle. The CDR3 coding sequence is TGTGCCAGCTCACCGTCCGGGGGCAGCAATCAGCCCCAGCATTTT. It is translated as CASSPSGGSNQPQHF.

The CDR3 DNA sequence: TGTGCCAGCAGCCGCTCTCCGACAGAGAACACTGAAGCTTTCTTT. It translates to CASSRSPTENTEAFF. This sequence joins TRBV5-4 and TRBJ1-1, with D tentatively TRBD1 (5 bases). This CDR3 region has 15 residues. CDR1 is SGHNT and CDR2 is YYREEE in the germline V gene (reference sequence). The V end lost 4 bases, the J end lost 1 base, and 14 bases lay between the germline ends.

This clonotype occurred many times. V usage is TRBV27 and J usage is TRBJ1-1, with 8 bases identical to TRBD1. CDR1 MNHEY and CDR2 SMNVEV come from the germline V gene (reference sequence). The CDR3 is 18 residues long. The trim removed 5 bases at V and 1 base at J, leaving 15 bases unmatched. The CDR3 loop reads CASSPQTGTGHGNTEAFF. The DNA of the CDR3 is TGTGCCAGCAGTCCGCAGACCGGGACAGGCCATGGGAACACTGAAGCTTTCTTT.

This clonotype has a handful of counts. The chain's CDR3 is CASHDRSVKRRTRDCEETQYF. CDR3 nucleotides: TGTGCCAGCCATGATCGGAGTGTAAAACGTCGGACCCGAGACTGTGAAGAGACCCAGTACTTC. V is TRBV6-4 and J is TRBJ2-5; no definite D call. Trimming pared 8 bases from V and 3 bases from J, leaving 37 bases between. The germline gives CDR1 MRHNA, CDR2 SNTAGT. This CDR3 contains 21 residues.

Ten or more counts support this clonotype. For the CDR3, the DNA is TGTGCCAGCAGCTTGAGTAACATTTTTCTGGAGACCCAGTACTTC. Translation: CASSLSNIFLETQYF. The chain employs TRBV11-2 and TRBJ2-5, with D unclear. The V end was cut by 3 bases, the J end by 5 bases, with 16 bases between. Germline V CDR1 and CDR2: SGHAT, FQNNGV. The CDR3 spans 15 residues.

Details on this clonotype: A much larger clonotype is one base distant, so this may be a read error. The chain carries TRBV27 and TRBJ1-1; maybe TRBD1 (5 bases). Germline CDR1 MNHEY, CDR2 SMNVEV (reference sequence). CDR3 length equals 13 residues. CDR3 amino acids: CASKWGPNTEASF. Here the CDR3 DNA reads TGTGCCAGCAAATGGGGCCCGAACACTGAAGCTTCCTTT.

The table lists this clonotype with many counts. This rearrangement joins TRBV15 to TRBJ2-3, with 8 bases that match TRBD2. The CDR3 has 14 residues. From germline, CDR1 is LNHNV and CDR2 YYDKDF (reference sequence). V was pared by 3 bases and J by 6 bases, with 5 bases of the junction left unmatched. The DNA of the CDR3 is TGTGCCACCAGCAGGGGACTAGGAATGGATACGCAGTATTTT. It is translated as CATSRGLGMDTQYF. Looking up the rest from reference TRBV15 and TRBJ2-3 gives the full variable domain: DAMVIQNPRYQVTQFGKPVTLSCSQTLNHNVMYWYQQKSSQAPKLLFHYYDKDFNNEADTPDNFQSRRPNTSFCFLDIRSPGLGDTAMYLCATSRGLGMDTQYFGPGTRLTVL.

There are many counts of this clonotype. The chain uses TRBV30 and TRBJ2-3, with 13 bases aligning to TRBD2. Germline-derived CDR1 and CDR2 are GTSNPN and SVGIG (reference sequence). The CDR3 has 18 amino acids. Germline trimming cut 4 bases from V and 4 bases from J; bases unmatched to any gene: 14. The CDR3 region has the DNA TGTGCCTGGACCACGCGCAGGACTAGCGGGAGAGGGTCAGATACGCAGTATTTT. Encoded protein: CAWTTRRTSGRGSDTQYF.

This rearrangement joins TRBV6-1 to TRBJ1-4; no clear D. V was pared by 7 bases and J by 8 bases, with 26 bases between. The CDR3 sequence is 17 residues long. Germline V gives CDR1 MNHNS, CDR2 SASEGT. The CDR3 coding sequence is TGTGCCAGCATGGTTCGGCAGCCGTCCCTCCTGAGAGAAAAACTGTTTTTT. It yields the protein CASMVRQPSLLREKLFF.

The chain joins TRBV27 to TRBJ1-5, with 8 bases that match TRBD1. Trimming removed 3 bases from V and 7 bases from J; junction bases left unmatched: 5. Germline V gives CDR1 MNHEY, CDR2 SMNVEV (reference sequence). The CDR3 consists of 14 residues. The CDR3 DNA is TGTGCCAGCAGTTTCAGGGGGCTCCGACAGCCCCAGCATTTT. This gives the protein CASSFRGLRQPQHF.